Following are 21 T cell receptor beta chains from one sample sequenced in a study of T cells in localized non-small cell lung cancer. Sequencing used immunoSEQ multiplex PCR; TCRdb keeps in-frame clones, though not all of them. The sample includes 52,000 or so clones, 70% to 90% seen only once; the top ten take over 15%. Sample: peripheral blood, taken before any cancer treatment. Receptor source: a male donor aged 60 or over with stage III squamous cell lung carcinoma.

V usage is TRBV7-2 and J usage is TRBJ1-3, with TRBD1 matching over 7 bases. Germline CDR1 is SGHTA and CDR2 is FQGNSA. The CDR3 totals 16 residues. V was pared by 5 bases and J by 0 bases, with 7 bases of the junction left unmatched. CDR3 residues: CASSQLGGSSGNTIYF. CDR3 bases: TGTGCCAGCAGCCAATTAGGGGGCAGCTCTGGAAACACCATATATTTT.

This clone was detected once. This chain links TRBV18 with TRBJ2-1, with D possibly TRBD1 on 6 matching bases. Germline CDR1 and CDR2: KGHSH and LQKENI. The CDR3 consists of 15 residues. Deletions cut 0 bases from V and 4 bases from J, with 10 bases between. CDR3 coding DNA: TGTGCCAGCTCACCACCTATAGGGGGATACAATGAGCAGTTCTTC. This codes for CASSPPIGGYNEQFF.

The CDR3 coding sequence is TGTGCCAGCAGCTTAACGGCCTCAGGTGGTGAAAAACTGTTTTTT. Translating gives CASSLTASGGEKLFF. The chain is built from TRBV7-9 and TRBJ1-4; D is unclear. Germline CDR1 SEHNR, CDR2 FQNEAQ (reference sequence). V gave up 2 bases and J gave up 7 bases, with 14 bases separating them. The CDR3 is made up of 15 amino acids.

The chain employs TRBV2 and TRBJ2-7; the D is unclear. CDR3 length: 11 residues. The ends were cut back, 7 bases at V and 0 bases at J, with 4 bases in the middle. Germline assignment: CDR1 SNHLY and CDR2 FYNNEI. CDR3 coding DNA: TGTGCCAGCATTACCTCCTACGAGCAGTACTTC. This gives the protein CASITSYEQYF.

This clone came up once. The CDR3 sequence is CASSLSGEPDTQYF. DNA of the CDR3: TGTGCCAGCAGCCTGTCGGGGGAACCAGATACGCAGTATTTT. This chain connects TRBV27 to TRBJ2-3, with D perhaps TRBD2 (6 bases). V shed 6 bases and J shed 4 bases, with 14 bases lying between them. This CDR3 spans 14 amino acids. Germline CDR1 and CDR2: MNHEY and SMNVEV (reference sequence).

The rearrangement joins TRBV7-8 to TRBJ2-1; 11 bases fit TRBD1. CDR3 length equals 14 residues. Germline loops: CDR1 SGHVS, CDR2 FQNEAQ. With 5 bases clipped from V and 10 bases from J, the junction kept 7 bases outside the gene matches. As DNA, the CDR3 is TGTGCCAGCAGCCCGGGGACAGGGGGAGTGGAGCAGTTCTTC. Its protein is CASSPGTGGVEQFF.

This clone was seen just once. The chain has TRBV5-1 and TRBJ1-5; D may be TRBD1 (5 bases). Germline V gene lookup returns CDR1 SGHRS and CDR2 YFSETQ. V was shortened by 4 bases and J by 3 bases, with 17 bases between the two germline ends. The CDR3 totals 16 residues. CDR3 coding DNA: TGCGCCAGCAGCCCCTCCGCGGGGGGAGACAATCAGCCCCAGCATTTT. It yields the protein CASSPSAGGDNQPQHF.

The chain recombines TRBV28 with TRBJ2-7; TRBD1 matches 7 bases. Germline assignment: CDR1 MDHEN and CDR2 SYDVKM. This CDR3 region has 16 residues. The ends lost 3 bases at V and 5 bases at J; junction bases unmatched: 13. CDR3 sequence (DNA): TGTGCCAGCAGTTTCGACACCAGGGGGTCGTTGGACGAGCAGTACTTC. This encodes CASSFDTRGSLDEQYF. Full variable domain (missing parts from reference TRBV28 and TRBJ2-7): DVKVTQSSRYLVKRTGEKVFLECVQDMDHENMFWYRQDPGLGLRLIYFSYDVKMKEKGDIPEGYSVSREKKERFSLILESASTNQTSMYLCASSFDTRGSLDEQYFGPGTRLTVT.

The chain employs TRBV5-8 and TRBJ2-5; 8 bases map to TRBD1. CDR1 SGHTS and CDR2 YDEGEE come from the germline V gene. The CDR3 extends over 15 amino acids. Trimming removed 2 bases from V and 3 bases from J; junction bases left unmatched: 6. CDR3 DNA: TGTGCCAGCAGCTTTTTTGGACAGGGAAAAGAGACCCAGTACTTC. The encoded protein is CASSFFGQGKETQYF.

This clone occurred many times. The J gene is TRBJ2-7, the V gene TRBV6-5, with 9 bases lining up with TRBD1. Germline values: CDR1 MNHEY, CDR2 SVGAGI. This CDR3 has 14 residues. The V segment lost 5 bases and the J segment 1 base; nucleotides outside the gene matches: 3. CDR3: CASSRQGGSYEQYF. CDR3 sequence (DNA): TGTGCCAGCAGTCGACAGGGGGGTTCCTACGAGCAGTACTTC.

The CDR3 sequence: CAISEGTNYGYTF. The CDR3 DNA sequence: TGTGCCATCAGTGAGGGCACGAACTATGGCTACACCTTC. The V gene is TRBV10-3, the J gene TRBJ1-2; the D is unclear. This CDR3 is 13 amino acids long. In germline, CDR1 is ENHRY, CDR2 SYGVKD. The germline V and J ends were trimmed by 2 bases and 2 bases, with 6 bases remaining between them.

DNA of the CDR3: TGCGCCAGCAGCTTAAGAGCCCTAGCGGGGAGGAGAGAGACCCAGTACTTC. This translates into CASSLRALAGRRETQYF. V gene TRBV5-1 combines with J gene TRBJ2-5; 9 nucleotides align to TRBD2. Per the germline V gene, CDR1 is SGHRS and CDR2 is YFSETQ. Trimming cost V 2 bases and J 4 bases; bases outside gene matches: 12. The CDR3 totals 17 residues.

A single count supports this clone. The J gene is TRBJ2-5, the V gene TRBV4-3; D is perhaps TRBD1 (6 bases). CDR1 is LGHNA, CDR2 YSLEER, per germline. CDR3 length: 15 amino acids. The ends were cut back, 0 bases at V and 5 bases at J, with 13 bases in the middle. CDR3 amino acids: CASSQDNRAAETQYF. CDR3 sequence (DNA): TGCGCCAGCAGCCAAGATAACAGGGCTGCCGAGACCCAGTACTTC.

This chain joins TRBV30 and TRBJ1-2; no definite D call. The CDR3 covers 13 residues. From germline, CDR1 is GTSNPN and CDR2 SVGIG (reference sequence). Deletions cut 6 bases from V and 0 bases from J, with 11 bases between. This chain's CDR3 is CACYRIPNYGYTF. The CDR3 nucleotides read TGTGCCTGTTACAGAATCCCTAACTATGGCTACACCTTC.

This clone was detected only once. V gene TRBV6-6 combines with J gene TRBJ2-1; tentatively, D is TRBD2 (7 bases). The V end lost 4 bases, the J end lost 3 bases, and 13 bases lay between the germline ends. Germline CDR1 and CDR2: MNHNY and SVGAGI (reference sequence). This CDR3 contains 15 residues. The CDR3 spells CASSFGGGRYNEQFF. In DNA form, the CDR3 reads TGTGCCAGCAGTTTTGGCGGGGGCCGCTACAATGAGCAGTTCTTC.

The rearrangement links TRBV19 to TRBJ1-1; a weak D match, TRBD1 (5 bases). The CDR3 sequence is 16 residues long. Germline CDR1 and CDR2: LNHDA and SQIVND (reference sequence). Trimming removed 5 bases at V and 1 base at J, with 17 bases between. CDR3 sequence reads: CASSGAVGATNTEAFF. The CDR3 DNA sequence: TGTGCCAGTAGTGGGGCGGTCGGGGCGACGAACACTGAAGCTTTCTTT.

The rearrangement uses TRBV7-9 and TRBJ2-1, with 8 bases identical to TRBD2. With 8 bases clipped from V and 5 bases from J, the junction kept 8 bases outside the gene matches. The CDR3 is made up of 14 amino acids. CDR1 and CDR2 (germline): SEHNR, FQNEAQ (reference sequence). Here the CDR3 reads CASRRSGNDNEQFF. CDR3 nucleotide sequence: TGTGCCAGCCGACGTAGCGGGAATGACAATGAGCAGTTCTTC. Full variable domain (remainder filled in from reference TRBV7-9 and TRBJ2-1): DTGVSQNPRHKITKRGQNVTFRCDPISEHNRLYWYRQTLGQGPEFLTYFQNEAQLEKSRLLSDRFSAERPKGSFSTLEIQRTEQGDSAMYLCASRRSGNDNEQFFGPGTRLTVL.

By proportion, this clone is medium-sized. The chain has TRBV15 and TRBJ2-1, with D unclear. The CDR3 totals 13 residues. The germline V and J ends were trimmed by 2 bases and 8 bases, with 10 bases remaining between them. The germline V gene encodes CDR1 LNHNV and CDR2 YYDKDF (reference sequence). The CDR3 DNA is TGTGCCACCAGCAGACGGACCCGGGATGAGCAGTTCTTC. This translates into CATSRRTRDEQFF.

The chain joins TRBV30 to TRBJ1-6; maybe TRBD1 (5 bases). There are 15 residues in the CDR3. The germline V gene has CDR1 GTSNPN and CDR2 SVGIG (reference sequence). Trimming stripped 4 bases from V and 5 bases from J, with 15 bases between. The CDR3 DNA follows: TGTGCCTGGAAGGGTTTGGCAGGGAATAATTCACCCCTCCACTTT. Translation: CAWKGLAGNNSPLHF. Full variable domain (missing parts from reference TRBV30 and TRBJ1-6): SQTIHQWPATLVQPVGSPLSLECTVEGTSNPNLYWYRQAAGRGLQLLFYSVGIGQISSEVPQNLSASRPQDRQFILSSKKLLLSDSGFYLCAWKGLAGNNSPLHFGNGTRLTVT.

This clone was recorded only once. The CDR3: CATSGYGPGGPGANVLTF. Here the CDR3 DNA reads TGTGCCACCAGCGGCTACGGCCCAGGCGGGCCTGGGGCCAACGTCCTGACTTTC. The V call is TRBV15, the J call TRBJ2-6, with D possibly matching TRBD2 (5 bases). Trimming took 5 bases from V and 2 from J, leaving 19 bases between them. The germline CDR1 and CDR2 sequences are LNHNV and YYDKDF (reference sequence). The CDR3 length is 18 residues.

This rearrangement joins TRBV7-9 to TRBJ2-1; 8 nucleotides line up with TRBD2. The CDR3 extends over 14 amino acids. V was pared by 3 bases and J by 7 bases, with 5 bases of the junction left unmatched. CDR1 is SEHNR and CDR2 is FQNEAQ in the germline V gene (reference sequence). CDR3 sequence (DNA): TGTGCCAGCAGCTTTAGCGGGACGGCGAATGAGCAGTTCTTC. It is translated as CASSFSGTANEQFF. Combining the CDR3 with reference TRBV7-9 and TRBJ2-1 gives the whole variable domain DTGVSQNPRHKITKRGQNVTFRCDPISEHNRLYWYRQTLGQGPEFLTYFQNEAQLEKSRLLSDRFSAERPKGSFSTLEIQRTEQGDSAMYLCASSFSGTANEQFFGPGTRLTVL.